This TCR beta chain was sequenced for a study of cytomegalovirus exposure and HLA in healthy donors (dated by TCRdb to 2015 to 2018). Some background on the complete study: In an earlier analysis of approximately 500 of the donors, 276 Gb of sequence data and 117 million unique TCR beta sequences from 150 million to 200 million T cells were reported. Rather than drawing on any new phenotypic data, the later analysis identified candidate immune exposures from TCR beta sequences and the way those sequences occurred across donors. Among the roughly 390 genotyped donors, approximately 81% belonged to the genetic ancestry cluster associated with self-reported Caucasian donors. Among around 400 genotyped donors of the cohort, an average of about 220,000 unique TCR beta nucleotide sequences was sequenced per donor, of which about 18% were non-productive. To predict cytomegalovirus infection status, the study brought together high-throughput TCR immunosequencing, statistical association of individual TCRs with disease status, and machine learning. All discovery cohort repertoires had been generated using a single sequencing platform. The aim of the study was to test whether cataloging public T cell receptors could identify signatures of past pathogen exposure. A later genetic analysis used genome-wide SNP genotypes for about 60% of the 666 donors, treating that subset as a discovery cohort. Four to six DR-DQ haplotypes were handled as single units for association and clustering, since linkage in the cohort was strong. The number of typed donors differed by locus: about 620-640 for A, B, C, DRB1 and DQB1; 500 to 550 for DQA1; 600 to 610 for DPA1; and some 450 for DPB1. Donor age, sex, ethnicity and CMV serostatus were collected together with the repertoire data. An earlier analysis of a few hundred of the donors applied high-throughput TCR beta sequencing to assess whether each TCR beta V gene segment acted as functional or pseudogenic. The T cell repertoires of around 730 subjects were profiled by immunosequencing and related to cytomegalovirus serostatus. An early release covering around 630 HLA-typed donors comprised about 290 gigabases of sequencing data and roughly 86 million unique TCR sequences. A separate validation cohort of about 110 different subjects was used in addition to the roughly 620-subject first cohort. A later analysis re-analyzed previously published TCR beta repertoires from several hundred donors and added high-resolution HLA genotyping to study TCR occurrence patterns. HLA typing covered class I and class II loci at four-digit resolution.

With regard to this clone: It lacks a known antigen. Nothing much larger sits one base from this clone, and base qualities are not available.

CDR1 and CDR2 are read off the germline V gene (reference sequence) as SGHNT and YYREEE. For this chain, trimming is 4 bases at the V end and 2 bases at the J end, and the number of junction bases without a gene match is 2. The CDR3, cysteine through phenylalanine, is 15 amino acids long. Only the CDR3 part of the read is kept: 45 bases, read in frame from the first base. The cohort consisted of 600 to 700 healthy bone marrow donors. At the time of sampling, every cohort member was nominally healthy, though immune exposures that went unrecorded were likely present. The donor was CMV seronegative and was included in the group of 352 seronegative cohort members. Each donor provided a peripheral blood sample, and peripheral blood mononuclear cells were used for TCR beta sequencing. Genomic DNA was extracted from the blood cell samples with the Qiagen DNeasy Blood Extraction Kit. Study-wide findings and limitations: The presence/absence analyses assumed that sequencing depth was roughly uniform across donors, and that assumption may not be true. An association between a missense DCLRE1C variant and V-gene and J-gene trimming of TCR beta chains was found in a later genetic analysis and replicated in an independent cohort. Because HLA typing was unavailable for some donors at each locus, only the typed subset was used in association tests. In a later analysis, the rate of TCR association differed among HLA loci, with DRB1 alleles having the most associated TCRs and HLA-C alleles having the fewest. The sequencing pipeline was judged likely to have produced a cluster of highly shared sequence variants as a technical artifact. At a false discovery rate of 0.05, a later analysis linked 16,951 TCR beta sequences to specific HLA alleles. In a later analysis, HLA-associated TCR beta chains were found to be more clonally expanded and to have lower generation probabilities than equally common non-associated chains. The authors suggested that the approach could potentially be generalized to other disease states and immunological phenotypes. Because the 87-base-pair reads could not distinguish some IMGT-functional V segments, including TRBV6-2 and TRBV6-3, those segments were excluded. A later analysis reported that several top co-occurrence clusters appeared linked to parvovirus B19, influenza, CMV and Epstein-Barr virus. A further reported finding was that TCR beta sequences accurately predicted the HLA-A and HLA-B alleles for most subjects in the first cohort. Correlated functional status among segregating V segments might reflect linkage disequilibrium, but an unknown experimental factor could not be ruled out. According to a later genetic analysis, donors in an Asian-associated ancestry cluster had fewer N-insertions in productive TCRs than the roughly 670-donor mean. A total of 164 TCR beta chains were listed by the study as associated with cytomegalovirus. About 17 rarely observed V segments, including chromosome 9 orphons, were excluded from the earlier analysis of about 600 of the donors because counts were too low. Strong co-occurrence of HLA alleles, especially DR and DQ, made assigning TCR associations to individual alleles difficult. A later analysis found that most CMV-associated TCR beta chains appeared HLA-restricted, with HLA associations seemingly driven largely by CMV exposure. Most TCR sequences were seen in very few donors, while some public TCRs were found in many individuals. In vitro tests confirmed that three of the cytomegalovirus-associated TCR beta chains recognize cytomegalovirus antigens. For the cohort, immune exposure information was limited to CMV serostatus. The classifier was reported to diagnose cytomegalovirus status with high specificity and sensitivity in both the original cohort and the validation cohort. In an earlier analysis of about 600 of the donors, most TCR beta V segments appeared in productive rearrangements about 87% or about 30% of the time, broadly matching IMGT annotations. In this cohort, only TCR beta chains were sequenced, and detectable features were limited by the absence of alpha or paired-chain data.

The method behind the library was the immunoSEQ multiplex PCR assay. For the multiplex PCR, a mixture combining 60 forward primers for TCR Vbeta segments and 13 reverse primers for TCR Jbeta segments was used. A multiplex PCR assay on genomic DNA amplified the CDR3 region of rearranged TCR beta genes. The Illumina HiSeq System was used to sequence the amplified TCR beta libraries as 87-base-pair reads. On the study's bioinformatics: A later analysis counted about 76 million unique TCR beta chains across the roughly 700 repertoires, and roughly 11 million of these chains were shared by at least two donors. A nearest-neighbor algorithm error-corrected the raw reads and collapsed the reads into unique sequences, merging closely related sequences to remove PCR and sequencing errors. To assign V, D and J gene segments, CDR3 sequences were aligned to IMGT reference sequences. Each retained sequence needed at least a six-nucleotide match to both a V gene segment and a J gene segment. Rearrangements were classified as productive when the CDR3 lacked stop codons and remained in frame with V and J, and all other rearrangements were classified as non-productive. Following IMGT convention, CDR3 was defined as the stretch from the second conserved V-encoded cysteine to the conserved J-encoded phenylalanine. In an earlier analysis of more than 550 of the donors, sequences lacking an unambiguous match to a single V gene segment were excluded. In an earlier analysis of approximately 560 of the donors, a V segment was called functional when productive rearrangements were above 56.7%, and segregating when the standard deviation between donors exceeded 5%. A statistical classification framework was built for diagnosing cytomegalovirus status from the catalog of TCR beta chain sequences. A later analysis assigned V and J genes by comparing TCR nucleotide sequences with IMGT/GENE-DB human TR gene sequences. Using the TCRdist pipeline, a later analysis assigned CDR3 sequences along with most-parsimonious VDJ recombination scenarios. In a later analysis, every TCR beta chain was defined by the combination of its CDR3 amino acid sequence and its V-gene family, and reads without a unique V-gene family were dropped. In a later analysis, around 650 highly shared, low-generation-probability nucleotide sequences were removed to address suspected cross-contamination and a sequencing artifact. In a later analysis, a clonal expansion index was calculated for each public chain from normalized within-repertoire ranks of inferred template counts. Generation probabilities in a later analysis came from a VDJ recombination model fitted to out-of-frame rearrangements, and those results were checked against IGoR. In a later analysis, hypergeometric tests were used to score TCR-TCR, TCR-HLA and TCR-CMV co-occurrence, with a repertoire-size bias correction applied to TCR pairs. To estimate false discovery rates, a later analysis permuted the HLA or CMV assignments 20 times. A later analysis grouped co-occurring TCRs with DBSCAN, adding TCRdist sequence similarity when clustering within HLA-allele-positive subsets. For co-occurrence clustering, repertoires with fewer than 30,000 or more than 120,000 public chains were excluded, along with four to six repertoires with anomalous nucleotide sharing. TCRdb provides this immuneACCESS table in a form limited to in-frame rearrangements. Some clones are lacking; in checked studies, under half of them reflect an unresolved V gene, and why the rest are absent is not known. V, J and clone size are taken as reported in that table, and D and trimming were inferred from the DNA itself. Recorded for this sample are about 150,000 clones; around 70% of them occurred a single time. Together, the top ten hold 2.1% of the sample.

This TCR derives from a man aged 25 to 40 in good health and CMV-seronegative. Sequencing used PBMCs. The chain was built from TRBV5-4 and TRBJ2-7, with TRBD2 matching 14 junction bases. The CDR3 region has the sequence CASSATSGGAYEQYF. The DNA is TGTGCCAGCAGCGCGACTAGCGGGGGGGCCTACGAGCAGTACTTC.